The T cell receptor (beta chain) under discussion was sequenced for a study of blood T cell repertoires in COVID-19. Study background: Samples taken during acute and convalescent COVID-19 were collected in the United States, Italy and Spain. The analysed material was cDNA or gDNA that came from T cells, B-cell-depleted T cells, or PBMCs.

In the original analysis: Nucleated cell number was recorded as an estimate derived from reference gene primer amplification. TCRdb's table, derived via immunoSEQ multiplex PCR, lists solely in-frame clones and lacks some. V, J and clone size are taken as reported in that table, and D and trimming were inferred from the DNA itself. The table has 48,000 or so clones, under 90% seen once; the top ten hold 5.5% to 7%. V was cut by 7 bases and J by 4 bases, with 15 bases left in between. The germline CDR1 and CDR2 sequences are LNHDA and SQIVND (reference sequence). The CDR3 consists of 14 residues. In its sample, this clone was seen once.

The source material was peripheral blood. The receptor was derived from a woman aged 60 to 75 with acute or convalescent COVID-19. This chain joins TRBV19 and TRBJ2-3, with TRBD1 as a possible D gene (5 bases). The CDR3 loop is CASIGQGSPDTQYF. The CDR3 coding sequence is TGTGCCAGTATAGGTCAGGGCTCCCCAGATACGCAGTATTTT. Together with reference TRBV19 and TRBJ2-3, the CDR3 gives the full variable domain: DGGITQSPKYLFRKEGQNVTLSCEQNLNHDAMYWYRQDPGQGLRLIYYSQIVNDFQKGDIAEGYSVSREKKESFPLTVTSAQKNPTAFYLCASIGQGSPDTQYFGPGTRLTVL.